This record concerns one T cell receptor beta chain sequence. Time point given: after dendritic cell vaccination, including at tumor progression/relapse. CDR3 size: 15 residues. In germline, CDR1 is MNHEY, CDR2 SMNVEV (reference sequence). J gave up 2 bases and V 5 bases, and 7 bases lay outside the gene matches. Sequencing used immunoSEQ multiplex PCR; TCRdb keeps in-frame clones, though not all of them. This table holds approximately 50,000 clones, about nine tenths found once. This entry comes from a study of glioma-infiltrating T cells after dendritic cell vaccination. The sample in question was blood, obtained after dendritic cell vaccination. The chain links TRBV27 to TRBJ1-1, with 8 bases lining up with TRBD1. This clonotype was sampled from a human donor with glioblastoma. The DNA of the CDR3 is TGTGCCAGCAGTCCCCGACAGGGGACAAACACTGAAGCTTTCTTT. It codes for CASSPRQGTNTEAFF.